What follows are 12 T cell receptor beta chains derived from one specimen sequenced in a study of memory CD4+ T cells and cytomegalovirus serostatus. The sort gate was single viable CD3+CD4+CD8-CD45RO+ cells for memory CD4+ T cells. Sequencing was performed with immunoSEQ multiplex PCR; in TCRdb, only in-frame clones are kept and a portion is missing. The table has tens of thousands of clones, under 80% seen once. Sequencing used memory CD4+ T cells from blood. The origin of the receptors is an adult in good health and CMV-seronegative.

This clone has just one count. The rearrangement joins TRBV5-4 to TRBJ1-4; D call uncertain. This CDR3 spans 14 amino acids. Trimming left V 0 bases short and J 4 bases short, with 7 bases between. CDR1 is SGHNT, CDR2 YYREEE, per germline (reference sequence). CDR3 residues: CASSLAPGNEKLFF. The DNA of the CDR3 is TGTGCCAGCAGCTTGGCCCCTGGTAATGAAAAACTGTTTTTT.

The chain joins TRBV6-1 to TRBJ2-7; maybe TRBD1 (6 bases). This CDR3 has 11 residues. V shed 7 bases and J shed 5 bases, with 9 bases lying between them. Germline V lookup: CDR1 MNHNS, CDR2 SASEGT. The CDR3 DNA reads as TGTGCCAGCAAGGGGGTCCACGAGCAGTACTTC. Its protein is CASKGVHEQYF.

V gene TRBV5-1 combines with J gene TRBJ2-1; possibly TRBD1 or TRBD2 for D (5 bases each). The germline V gene has CDR1 SGHRS and CDR2 YFSETQ. Trimming shortened V by 3 bases and J by 3 bases, and 10 bases separated the two germline ends. The length of the CDR3 is 14 residues. The CDR3 sequence is CASSSWDRYNEQFF. In DNA, the CDR3 is TGCGCCAGCAGCTCATGGGACCGCTACAATGAGCAGTTCTTC.

This clone appeared a few times. The rearrangement uses TRBV14 and TRBJ1-6, with D hard to call. The CDR3 has 14 amino acids. Trimming shortened V by 0 bases and J by 10 bases, and 10 bases separated the two germline ends. The V gene's germline CDR1 is SGHDN and CDR2 FVKESK. The CDR3 reads CASSQESMTSPLHF. The CDR3 DNA reads TGTGCCAGCAGCCAAGAATCCATGACGTCACCCCTCCACTTT.

The J gene is TRBJ2-7, the V gene TRBV6-5; 9 positions match TRBD2. Trimming took 6 bases from V and 4 from J; bases not matched to a gene: 10. CDR1 and CDR2 (germline): MNHEY, SVGAGI. This CDR3 has 15 residues. The CDR3, as DNA: TGTGCCAGCAGCCCCGGGGCGGGGGGGGTTTACGAGCAGTACTTC. Translated: CASSPGAGGVYEQYF.

The V and J genes are TRBV21-1 and TRBJ2-5; the D call TRBD2 from the table was never checked on the DNA. TRBV21-1 is marked as a pseudogene. This CDR3 spans 19 amino acids. This CDR3 reads CASSNWDAGRGAVGETQYF. DNA for the CDR3: TGTGCCAGCAGCAACTGGGACGCCGGGCGGGGGGCCGTCGGGGAGACCCAGTACTTC.

J is TRBJ2-3 and V is TRBV7-9, with TRBD2 matching 9 bases. CDR1 is SEHNR and CDR2 is FQNEAQ in the germline V gene (reference sequence). The CDR3 loop spans 15 amino acids. After removal of 1 base from V and 4 bases from J, the junction contained 3 bases not matched to a gene. The CDR3 is CASSLVAGASDTQYF. In nucleotides, the CDR3 is TGTGCCAGCAGCTTAGTAGCGGGGGCCTCAGATACGCAGTATTTT.

In DNA, the CDR3 is TGTGCCAGCAGCTCTCCCTCAGGCTCCTACGAGCAGTACTTC. Amino acids: CASSSPSGSYEQYF. The chain links TRBV7-9 to TRBJ2-7; D not resolved. There are 14 residues in the CDR3. The germline V and J ends were trimmed by 4 bases and 0 bases, with 10 bases remaining between them. Germline CDR1 and CDR2: SEHNR and FQNEAQ (reference sequence). Full variable domain (outside the CDR3, taken from reference TRBV7-9 and TRBJ2-7): DTGVSQNPRHKITKRGQNVTFRCDPISEHNRLYWYRQTLGQGPEFLTYFQNEAQLEKSRLLSDRFSAERPKGSFSTLEIQRTEQGDSAMYLCASSSPSGSYEQYFGPGTRLTVT.

The rearrangement uses TRBV14 and TRBJ1-6; D is uncertain. The V gene lost 0 bases and the J gene lost 6 bases, with 6 bases spanning the gap. The CDR3 is 14 residues long. Germline-derived CDR1 and CDR2 are SGHDN and FVKESK. The CDR3 spells CASSQERFNSPLHF. CDR3 DNA: TGTGCCAGCAGCCAAGAACGGTTTAATTCACCCCTCCACTTT.

The CDR3 sequence is CASSWGGSGANVLTF. CDR3 sequence (DNA): TGTGCCAGCAGCTGGGGAGGCTCTGGGGCCAACGTCCTGACTTTC. J is TRBJ2-6 and V is TRBV11-2, with a weak D call TRBD2 (6 bases). In germline, CDR1 is SGHAT, CDR2 FQNNGV. V was shortened by 4 bases and J by 0 bases, with 7 bases between the two germline ends. The CDR3 extends over 15 amino acids.

The chain links TRBV19 to TRBJ1-5; D is possibly TRBD1 (5 bases). Germline-derived CDR1 and CDR2 are LNHDA and SQIVND (reference sequence). This CDR3 region has 15 residues. Trimming shortened V by 3 bases and J by 2 bases, and 11 bases separated the two germline ends. The chain's CDR3 is CASSIEGMGNQPQHF. The CDR3 coding sequence is TGTGCCAGTAGTATTGAGGGGATGGGCAATCAGCCCCAGCATTTT.

The rearrangement joins TRBV2 to TRBJ2-5; D may match TRBD1 or TRBD2 (7 bases each). Germline V gives CDR1 SNHLY, CDR2 FYNNEI. The ends were cut back, 9 bases at V and 1 base at J, with 12 bases in the middle. The CDR3 runs 13 residues. The CDR3 spells CASQGGAQETQYF. CDR3 DNA sequence: TGTGCCAGTCAGGGGGGGGCCCAAGAGACCCAGTACTTC.